These 24 T cell receptor beta chains were all obtained from the same sample, sequenced in a study of identical twins. In TCRdb, the 5' RACE reads were re-called with MiXCR into one record per CDR3 protein. The data contain just over 450,000 distinct CDR3 sequences, 13% to 15% of them seen just once; the ten biggest clones take up approximately 0.52%. Another study also made use of these data, one on yellow fever vaccine responses in identical twins.

Sequencing was performed on CD4+ T cells sorted from blood. The receptor source for this set is a woman aged 18-30 years in good health.

The CDR3 loop reads CASSTEIGQGTGELFF. CDR3 DNA sequence: TGCGCCAGCAGCACCGAAATCGGACAGGGCACCGGGGAGCTGTTTTTT. The chain has TRBV5-1 and TRBJ2-2; 8 bases agree with TRBD1. J lost 4 bases, V lost 4 bases, and 9 bases had no gene match. This CDR3 comprises 16 residues. Germline V gene lookup returns CDR1 SGHRS and CDR2 YFSETQ.

This clonotype has only a few counts. V usage is TRBV25-1 and J usage is TRBJ2-1, with 12 bases aligning to TRBD2. Unmatched junction bases numbered 4, after V lost 6 bases and J lost 7 bases. The CDR3 has 14 amino acids. Germline loops: CDR1 MGHDK, CDR2 SYGVNS. The CDR3: CASRETSGRNEQFF. Written as DNA, the CDR3 is TGTGCCAGCAGGGAGACTAGCGGGAGAAATGAGCAGTTCTTC. The variable domain in full, completed from reference TRBV25-1 and TRBJ2-1, reads EADIYQTPRYLVIGTGKKITLECSQTMGHDKMYWYQQDPGMELHLIHYSYGVNSTEKGDLSSESTVSRIRTEHFPLTLESARPSHTSQYLCASRETSGRNEQFFGPGTRLTVL.

This clonotype was seen at least ten times. The chain employs TRBV2 and TRBJ2-4; D is undetermined. Germline assignment: CDR1 SNHLY and CDR2 FYNNEI. This CDR3 is 14 amino acids long. V shed 2 bases and J shed 0 bases, with 5 bases lying between them. The CDR3 is CASSETVAKNIQYF. CDR3 in DNA: TGTGCCAGCAGTGAAACAGTAGCCAAAAACATTCAGTACTTC.

The rearrangement uses TRBV6-2 or TRBV6-3 and TRBJ2-1; 7 nucleotides line up with TRBD2. V was clipped by 4 bases and J by 0 bases; unmatched bases: 6. The CDR3 spans 16 residues. In germline, CDR1 is MNHEY, CDR2 SVGEGT. The DNA of the CDR3 is TGTGCCAGCAGTTTAAGGCGGGAGAGCTCCTACAATGAGCAGTTCTTC. This encodes CASSLRRESSYNEQFF.

In its sample, this clonotype was seen a few times. The CDR3 coding sequence is TGTGCCACCAGCAGAACTATTCGTGGGACTAGCGCATACAATGAGCAGTTCTTC. It codes for CATSRTIRGTSAYNEQFF. This chain joins TRBV15 and TRBJ2-1, with 10 bases matching TRBD2. The length of the CDR3 is 18 residues. V trimming: 2 bases; J trimming: 4 bases; junction bases outside the gene matches: 11. The germline V gene encodes CDR1 LNHNV and CDR2 YYDKDF (reference sequence).

The V call is TRBV24-1, the J call TRBJ2-1; TRBD2 agrees at 13 bases. The germline V gene has CDR1 KGHDR and CDR2 SFDVKD. The CDR3 spans 18 residues. After removal of 5 bases from V and 3 bases from J, the junction contained 9 bases not matched to a gene. For the CDR3, the DNA is TGTGCCACCAGTGCCCCGACTAGCGGGGGGTTGAACTACAATGAGCAGTTCTTC. It yields the protein CATSAPTSGGLNYNEQFF.

This chain uses TRBV11-2 with TRBJ2-1; D not certain. Per the germline V gene, CDR1 is SGHAT and CDR2 is FQNNGV. This CDR3 region has 14 residues. V lost 4 bases, J lost 9 bases, and 16 bases lay in between. This CDR3 is CASSSAGGYGEQFF. The DNA for the CDR3 is TGTGCCAGCAGCTCCGCCGGTGGTTACGGTGAGCAGTTCTTC.

The chain employs TRBV2 and TRBJ1-6; D unresolved. V was pared by 3 bases and J by 10 bases, with 7 bases between. Per germline, CDR1 SNHLY and CDR2 FYNNEI. There are 12 residues in the CDR3. The CDR3 sequence is CASSDVRSPLHF. CDR3 coding DNA: TGTGCCAGCAGTGATGTGAGGTCACCCCTCCACTTT.

The rearrangement joins TRBV5-1 to TRBJ2-5, with a tentative D call TRBD2 (6 bases). This CDR3 has 15 residues. The germline gives CDR1 SGHRS, CDR2 YFSETQ. Trimming shortened V by 4 bases and J by 11 bases, and 24 bases separated the two germline ends. CDR3 DNA: TGCGCCAGCAGCCCTGAGTTAGCGAGCGGGTTAGGTCAGTACTTC. Translating it yields CASSPELASGLGQYF.

The CDR3 sequence is CASSQDRDPNNEQFF. CDR3 sequence (DNA): TGCGCCAGCAGCCAAGACAGGGACCCAAACAATGAGCAGTTCTTC. This chain joins TRBV4-3 and TRBJ2-1; D tentatively fits TRBD1 or TRBD2 (5 bases each). V lost 0 bases and J 5 bases, leaving 11 bases between the germline ends. This CDR3 is 15 amino acids long. Germline V gene lookup returns CDR1 LGHNA and CDR2 YSLEER.

This clonotype was observed a handful of times. The V gene is TRBV12-3 or TRBV12-4, the J gene TRBJ1-2; a weak D match, TRBD1 (5 bases). The CDR3 runs 15 residues. V gave up 1 base and J gave up 2 bases, with 11 bases separating them. CDR3 amino acids: CASSLVGDANYGYTF. DNA for the CDR3: TGTGCCAGCAGTTTAGTAGGGGATGCGAACTATGGCTACACCTTC.

The DNA for the CDR3 is TGTGCCAGCAGCTTAGCAGGGACAGGGGCCCACGAGCAGTACTTC. Translating it yields CASSLAGTGAHEQYF. V and J are TRBV7-9 and TRBJ2-7; 10 nucleotides align to TRBD1. The trim removed 0 bases at V and 5 bases at J, leaving 4 bases unmatched. Germline V lookup: CDR1 SEHNR, CDR2 FQNEAQ (reference sequence). This CDR3 region has 15 residues.

J is TRBJ2-2 and V is TRBV29-1; unclear D gene. CDR3 length: 14 amino acids. Trimming cost V 3 bases and J 0 bases, with 8 bases left between them. CDR1 is SQVTM, CDR2 ANQGSEA, per germline. The CDR3 region has the DNA TGCAGCGTTGAGGCAGGTTCGAACACCGGGGAGCTGTTTTTT. This translates into CSVEAGSNTGELFF.

This clonotype was seen a handful of times. The chain recombines TRBV9 with TRBJ2-1, with 9 nucleotides matching TRBD2. The CDR3 is 15 amino acids. The J segment lost 8 bases and the V segment lost 0 bases, leaving 6 bases of the junction unmatched. Germline lookup yields CDR1 SGDLS and CDR2 YYNGEE. This CDR3 reads CASSVALAGTHEQFF. The CDR3 coding sequence is TGTGCCAGCAGCGTAGCCCTAGCGGGAACCCATGAGCAGTTCTTC.

This sequence joins TRBV6-2 or TRBV6-3 and TRBJ2-2; tentatively, D is TRBD2 (6 bases). The CDR3 has 15 residues. Germline-derived CDR1 and CDR2 are MNHEY and SVGEGT. V dropped 7 bases and J dropped 0 bases, with 12 bases sitting between them. The CDR3 DNA is TGTGCCAGCAAAGCGGGTGCTACGAACACCGGGGAGCTGTTTTTT. Residues: CASKAGATNTGELFF.

This chain links TRBV12-3 or TRBV12-4 with TRBJ2-7; TRBD2 is a possible D gene (6 bases). The CDR3 loop spans 12 amino acids. V was trimmed by 4 bases and J by 5 bases, leaving 9 bases between them. CDR3 in DNA: TGTGCCAGCAGTTCTACTAGCAACGAGCAGTACTTC. This codes for CASSSTSNEQYF.

With regard to this clonotype: A much bigger clone sits one base away, suggesting this may be a read error. V is TRBV5-5 and J is TRBJ2-2; D is unresolved. Looked up from germline, CDR1 is SGHKS and CDR2 is YYEKEE (reference sequence). Trimming left V 2 bases short and J 4 bases short, with 6 bases between. The CDR3 extends over 13 amino acids. CDR3 amino acids: CASSFWGTGELFF. DNA of the CDR3: TGTGCCAGCAGCTTTTGGGGCACCGGGGAGCTGTTTTTT.

The table lists this clonotype with a few counts. The genes are TRBV6-5 and TRBJ2-1, with D unresolved. CDR3 length: 11 amino acids. The V end was cut by 8 bases, the J end by 3 bases, with 5 bases between. Germline loops: CDR1 MNHEY, CDR2 SVGAGI. This CDR3 is CASQSYNEQFF. CDR3 DNA: TGTGCCAGCCAGAGCTACAATGAGCAGTTCTTC.

This sequence joins TRBV5-6 and TRBJ2-7; 10 bases fit TRBD1. V was clipped by 4 bases and J by 5 bases; unmatched bases: 12. CDR1 is SGHDT, CDR2 YYEEEE, per germline. The CDR3 sequence is 16 residues long. CDR3 DNA: TGTGCCAGCAGCCGGGGACAGGGGTTCAGGGTGGACGAGCAGTACTTC. This codes for CASSRGQGFRVDEQYF. Full variable domain (missing parts from reference TRBV5-6 and TRBJ2-7): DAGVTQSPTHLIKTRGQQVTLRCSPKSGHDTVSWYQQALGQGPQFIFQYYEEEERQRGNFPDRFSGHQFPNYSSELNVNALLLGDSALYLCASSRGQGFRVDEQYFGPGTRLTVT.

The chain is built from TRBV14 and TRBJ2-1; TRBD2 agrees at 8 bases. Germline CDR1 and CDR2: SGHDN and FVKESK. Trimming took 6 bases from V and 4 from J; bases not matched to a gene: 11. The CDR3 is 16 amino acids. The CDR3 here is CASRPGRGELYNEQFF. The CDR3 bases are TGTGCCAGCAGGCCCGGGCGGGGGGAATTATACAATGAGCAGTTCTTC.

This clonotype came up many times. V gene TRBV5-1 combines with J gene TRBJ2-3; 10 bases map to TRBD2. CDR3 length: 15 residues. V lost 4 bases, J lost 1 base, and 3 bases stayed unmatched. Germline assignment: CDR1 SGHRS and CDR2 YFSETQ. The CDR3 DNA reads TGCGCCAGCAGCATGGGGACTAGCGGCACAGATACGCAGTATTTT. It encodes CASSMGTSGTDTQYF.

This clonotype was picked up a small number of times. The CDR3 loop is CASSLRPGQGGHEQYF. CDR3 nucleotides: TGTGCCAGCAGCTTGAGGCCCGGACAGGGGGGCCACGAGCAGTACTTC. This chain uses TRBV5-6 with TRBJ2-7; TRBD1 agrees at 10 bases. The CDR3 length is 16 residues. Looked up from germline, CDR1 is SGHDT and CDR2 is YYEEEE. V gave up 1 base and J gave up 5 bases; unmatched junction bases: 9. Full variable domain (missing parts from reference TRBV5-6 and TRBJ2-7): DAGVTQSPTHLIKTRGQQVTLRCSPKSGHDTVSWYQQALGQGPQFIFQYYEEEERQRGNFPDRFSGHQFPNYSSELNVNALLLGDSALYLCASSLRPGQGGHEQYFGPGTRLTVT.

This chain uses TRBV29-1 with TRBJ1-2; the D is unclear. Between the trimmed V and J ends, which lost 8 bases and 3 bases, there was a span of 16 bases. This CDR3 spans 13 amino acids. CDR1 and CDR2 (germline): SQVTM, ANQGSEA. The CDR3 is CSTERLGYYGYTF. CDR3 bases: TGCAGCACAGAACGGTTGGGGTACTATGGCTACACCTTC.

The chain combines TRBV28 with TRBJ2-1; 13 nucleotides align to TRBD2. CDR3 length: 16 amino acids. With V trimmed by 4 bases and J by 5 bases, 5 bases remained unmatched. Germline V lookup: CDR1 MDHEN, CDR2 SYDVKM. The CDR3 loop reads CASSSWTSGSHNEQFF. DNA of the CDR3: TGTGCCAGCAGTTCCTGGACTAGCGGGAGTCACAATGAGCAGTTCTTC.